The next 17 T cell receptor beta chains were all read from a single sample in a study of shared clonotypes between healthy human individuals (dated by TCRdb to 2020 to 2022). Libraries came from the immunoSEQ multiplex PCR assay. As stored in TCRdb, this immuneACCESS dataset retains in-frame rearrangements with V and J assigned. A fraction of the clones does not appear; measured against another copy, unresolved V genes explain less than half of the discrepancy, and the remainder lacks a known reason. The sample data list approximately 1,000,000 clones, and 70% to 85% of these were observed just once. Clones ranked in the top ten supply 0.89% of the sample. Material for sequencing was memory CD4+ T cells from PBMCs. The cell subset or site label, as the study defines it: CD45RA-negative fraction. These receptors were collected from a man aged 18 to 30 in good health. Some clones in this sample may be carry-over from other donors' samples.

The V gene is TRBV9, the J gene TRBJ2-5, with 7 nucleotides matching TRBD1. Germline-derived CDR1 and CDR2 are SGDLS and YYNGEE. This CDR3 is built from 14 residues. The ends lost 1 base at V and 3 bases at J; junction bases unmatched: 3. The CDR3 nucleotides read TGTGCCAGCAGCGTATCCGGGACAGAAGAGACCCAGTACTTC. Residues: CASSVSGTEETQYF. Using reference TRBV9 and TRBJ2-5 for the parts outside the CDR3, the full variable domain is DSGVTQTPKHLITATGQRVTLRCSPRSGDLSVYWYQQSLDQGLQFLIQYYNGEERAKGNILERFSAQQFPDLHSELNLSSLELGDSALYFCASSVSGTEETQYFGPGTRLLVL.

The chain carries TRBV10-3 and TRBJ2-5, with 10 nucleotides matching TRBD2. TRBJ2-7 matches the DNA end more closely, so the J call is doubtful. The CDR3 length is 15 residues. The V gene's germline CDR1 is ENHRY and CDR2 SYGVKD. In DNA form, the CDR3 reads TGTGCCATCAGTGGATGGACTAGCGGATCCTACGAGCAGTACTTC. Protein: CAISGWTSGSYEQYF.

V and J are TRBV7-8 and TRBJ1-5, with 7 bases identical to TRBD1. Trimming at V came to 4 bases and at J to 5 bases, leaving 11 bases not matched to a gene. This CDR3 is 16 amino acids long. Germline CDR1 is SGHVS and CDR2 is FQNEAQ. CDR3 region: CASSSGNRGYDQPQHF. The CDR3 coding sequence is TGTGCCAGCAGCTCCGGCAACAGGGGATACGATCAGCCCCAGCATTTT.

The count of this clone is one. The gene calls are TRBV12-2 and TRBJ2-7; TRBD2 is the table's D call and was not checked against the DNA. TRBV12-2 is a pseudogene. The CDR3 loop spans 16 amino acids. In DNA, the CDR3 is TGTGCGAGGGGTAGGACCATAAGACTGGAGGGCTACGAGCAGTACTTC. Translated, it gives CARGRTIRLEGYEQYF.

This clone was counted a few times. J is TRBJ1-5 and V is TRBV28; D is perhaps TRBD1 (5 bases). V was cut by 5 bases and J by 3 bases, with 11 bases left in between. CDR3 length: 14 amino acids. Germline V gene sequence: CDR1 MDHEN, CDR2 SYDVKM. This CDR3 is CASSGGTNNQPQHF. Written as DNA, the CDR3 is TGTGCCAGCAGTGGGGGGACCAACAATCAGCCCCAGCATTTT.

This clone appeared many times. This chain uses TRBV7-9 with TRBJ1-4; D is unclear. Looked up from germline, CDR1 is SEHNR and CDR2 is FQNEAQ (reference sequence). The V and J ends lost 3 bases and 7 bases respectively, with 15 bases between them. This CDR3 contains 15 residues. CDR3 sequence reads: CASSFSELPTEKLFF. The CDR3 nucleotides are TGTGCCAGCAGCTTTTCAGAGCTACCCACTGAAAAACTGTTTTTT. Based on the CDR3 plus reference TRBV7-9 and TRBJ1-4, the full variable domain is DTGVSQNPRHKITKRGQNVTFRCDPISEHNRLYWYRQTLGQGPEFLTYFQNEAQLEKSRLLSDRFSAERPKGSFSTLEIQRTEQGDSAMYLCASSFSELPTEKLFFGSGTQLSVL.

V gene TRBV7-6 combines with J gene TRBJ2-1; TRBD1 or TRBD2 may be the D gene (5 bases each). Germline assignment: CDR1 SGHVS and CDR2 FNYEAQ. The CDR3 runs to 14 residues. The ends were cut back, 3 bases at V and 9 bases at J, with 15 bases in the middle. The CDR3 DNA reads TGTGCCAGCAGCTTGGTCAGAGGGGAGAGTGAGCAGTTCTTC. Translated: CASSLVRGESEQFF.

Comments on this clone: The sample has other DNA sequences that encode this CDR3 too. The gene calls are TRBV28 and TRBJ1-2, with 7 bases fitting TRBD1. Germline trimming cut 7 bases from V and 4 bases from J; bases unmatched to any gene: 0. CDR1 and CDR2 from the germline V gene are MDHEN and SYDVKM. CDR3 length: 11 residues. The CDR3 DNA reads TGTGCCAGCACAGGGGGCTATGGCTACACCTTC. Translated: CASTGGYGYTF.

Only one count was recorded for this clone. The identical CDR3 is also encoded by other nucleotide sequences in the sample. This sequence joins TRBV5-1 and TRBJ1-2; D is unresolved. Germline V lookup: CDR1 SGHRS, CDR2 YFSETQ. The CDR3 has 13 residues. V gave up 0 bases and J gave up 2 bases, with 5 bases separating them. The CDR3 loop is CASSLGSNYGYTF. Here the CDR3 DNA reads TGCGCCAGCAGCTTGGGCTCCAACTATGGCTACACCTTC.

The CDR3 DNA follows: TGTGCCAGCAGTGTCGGAAGGGGCACTGAAGCTTTCTTT. As protein: CASSVGRGTEAFF. The chain combines TRBV6-5 with TRBJ1-1, with D possibly TRBD1 on 5 matching bases. The CDR3 covers 13 residues. Germline CDR1 MNHEY, CDR2 SVGAGI. V was pared by 5 bases and J by 4 bases, with 11 bases between.

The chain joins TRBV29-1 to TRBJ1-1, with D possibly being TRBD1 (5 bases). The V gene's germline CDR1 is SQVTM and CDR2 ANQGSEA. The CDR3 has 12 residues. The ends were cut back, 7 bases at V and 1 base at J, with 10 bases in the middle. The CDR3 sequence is CSGQRGNTEAFF. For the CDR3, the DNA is TGCAGCGGACAGAGAGGGAACACTGAAGCTTTCTTT.

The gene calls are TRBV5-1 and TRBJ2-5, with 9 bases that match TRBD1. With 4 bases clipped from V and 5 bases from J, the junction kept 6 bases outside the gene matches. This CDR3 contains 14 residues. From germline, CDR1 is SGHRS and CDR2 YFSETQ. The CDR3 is CASSRDRAEETQYF. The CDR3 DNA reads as TGCGCCAGCAGCCGGGACAGGGCAGAGGAGACCCAGTACTTC. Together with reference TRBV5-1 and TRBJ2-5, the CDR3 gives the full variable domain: KAGVTQTPRYLIKTRGQQVTLSCSPISGHRSVSWYQQTPGQGLQFLFEYFSETQRNKGNFPGRFSGRQFSNSRSEMNVSTLELGDSALYLCASSRDRAEETQYFGPGTRLLVL.

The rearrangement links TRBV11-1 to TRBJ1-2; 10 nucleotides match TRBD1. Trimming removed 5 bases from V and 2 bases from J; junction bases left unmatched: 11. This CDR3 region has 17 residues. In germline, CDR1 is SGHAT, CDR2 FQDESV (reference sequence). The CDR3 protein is CASSIPGQGTVNYGYTF. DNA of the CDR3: TGTGCCAGCAGCATTCCGGGACAGGGGACCGTAAACTATGGCTACACCTTC.

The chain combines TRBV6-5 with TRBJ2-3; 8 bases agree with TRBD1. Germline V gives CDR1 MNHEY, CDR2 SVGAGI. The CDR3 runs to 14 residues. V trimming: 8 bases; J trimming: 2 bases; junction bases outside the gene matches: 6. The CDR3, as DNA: TGTGCCAGCGGACGGACAGGGAACACAGATACGCAGTATTTT. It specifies CASGRTGNTDTQYF.

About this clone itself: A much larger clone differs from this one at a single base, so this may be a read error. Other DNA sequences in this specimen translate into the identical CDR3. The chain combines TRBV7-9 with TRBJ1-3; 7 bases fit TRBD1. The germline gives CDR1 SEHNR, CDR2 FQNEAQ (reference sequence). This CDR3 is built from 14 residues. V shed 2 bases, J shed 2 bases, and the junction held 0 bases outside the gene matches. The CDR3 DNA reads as TGTGCCAGCAGCTTAACAGGGGCTGGAAACACCATATATTTT. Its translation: CASSLTGAGNTIYF.

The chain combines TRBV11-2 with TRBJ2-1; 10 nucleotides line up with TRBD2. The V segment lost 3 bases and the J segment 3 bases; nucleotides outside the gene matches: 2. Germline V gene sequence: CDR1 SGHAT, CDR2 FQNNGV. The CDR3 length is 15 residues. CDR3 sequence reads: CASSFGLAVYNEQFF. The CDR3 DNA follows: TGTGCCAGCAGCTTCGGACTAGCGGTCTACAATGAGCAGTTCTTC.

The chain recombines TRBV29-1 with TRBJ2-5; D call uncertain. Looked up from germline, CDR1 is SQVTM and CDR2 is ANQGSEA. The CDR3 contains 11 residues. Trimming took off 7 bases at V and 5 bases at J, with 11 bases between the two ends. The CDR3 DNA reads TGCAGCGCATTAGATAGTGAGACCCAGTACTTC. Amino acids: CSALDSETQYF.